The 24 T cell receptor beta chains below all came from one sample that was sequenced in a study of esophageal squamous cell carcinoma under preoperative chemotherapy. TCRdb re-called the PCR reads through MiXCR, storing one row per CDR3 protein. Of about 6,600 distinct CDR3 sequences listed, 25% to 35% are singletons. Time point denoted: before preoperative PTX-NDP chemotherapy. The sample was acquired from a patient given preoperative chemotherapy. Every receptor here comes from a human donor with esophageal squamous cell carcinoma. The donor label of this sample is uncertain.

Notes on this clonotype: Possible read error: a much larger clone is one base away. The rearrangement uses TRBV5-1 and TRBJ2-2; perhaps TRBD1 as D (6 bases). The CDR3 totals 15 residues. The germline CDR1 and CDR2 sequences are SGHRS and YFSETQ. V was pared by 5 bases and J by 7 bases, with 18 bases between. DNA of the CDR3: TGCGCCAGCAGTTTAAGACAGGAGACCAGCGGGGAGCTGTTTTTT. It specifies CASSLRQETSGELFF.

About this clonotype itself: Mismatch with germline at one junction end may stem from a read error. The chain has TRBV12-5 and TRBJ2-5; D may be TRBD2 (5 bases). Germline CDR1 LGHNT, CDR2 FRNRAP. The CDR3 is 16 residues long. CDR3: CARSLLPWEQQESQYF. The CDR3 coding sequence is TGTGCTAGGTCTCTCTTACCGTGGGAGCAGCAAGAGAGCCAGTACTTC.

This clonotype showed up just a few times. The genes are TRBV7-8 and TRBJ2-1; possibly TRBD1 for D (5 bases). The CDR3 contains 15 residues. Trimming took off 1 base at V and 10 bases at J, with 17 bases between the two ends. The germline V gene encodes CDR1 SGHVS and CDR2 FQNEAQ. The CDR3 bases are TGTGCCAGCAGCTTAGGGCAGGGCGCATTCTACGAGCAGTTCTTC. Its protein product is CASSLGQGAFYEQFF.

The sample holds many counts of this clonotype. This chain uses TRBV6-1 with TRBJ2-3; the D call may be TRBD1 or TRBD2 (5 bases each). The germline CDR1 and CDR2 sequences are MNHNS and SASEGT. The CDR3 spans 15 residues. Trimming removed 3 bases from V and 1 base from J, with 11 bases in between. The CDR3 DNA sequence: TGTGCCAGCAGTGAGGGGGTTTCGGGCACAGATACGCAGTATTTT. Protein sequence: CASSEGVSGTDTQYF.

This clonotype has only one observation. V usage is TRBV6-1 and J usage is TRBJ2-3, with TRBD1 as a possible D gene (6 bases). The germline V and J ends were trimmed by 8 bases and 3 bases, with 18 bases remaining between them. The CDR3 runs to 15 residues. CDR1 is MNHNS, CDR2 SASEGT, per germline. In DNA form, the CDR3 reads TGTGCCAGCGCCCATGGTGGGGGCAGGACAGATACGCAGTATTTT. Amino acids: CASAHGGGRTDTQYF.

Details on this clonotype: A much larger clone is a single base away; this may be a read error. CDR3 sequence reads: CASRPYRGGADTQYF. CDR3 DNA: TGTGCCAGCAGGCCGTACAGGGGTGGGGCAGATACGCAGTATTTT. The chain couples TRBV6-1 to TRBJ2-3; 7 nucleotides align to TRBD1. V was pared by 6 bases and J by 4 bases, with 10 bases of the junction left unmatched. CDR3 size: 15 residues. The germline gives CDR1 MNHNS, CDR2 SASEGT.

Note on this clonotype: One end of the junction is discordant with germline, which a read error may explain. The rearrangement links TRBV6-1 to TRBJ2-5, with TRBD2 matching 7 bases. The CDR3 sequence is 16 residues long. Germline CDR1 is MNHNS and CDR2 is SASEGT. The CDR3 loop reads CASGERSGEGEETQCF. The DNA for the CDR3 is TGTGCGAGCGGCGAGCGTTCGGGGGAGGGAGAAGAGACCCAGTGCTTC.

This clonotype was detected many times. J is TRBJ2-7 and V is TRBV10-1, with 9 bases matching TRBD2. Trimming removed 9 bases from V and 3 bases from J; junction bases left unmatched: 6. This CDR3 region has 13 residues. CDR1 and CDR2 (germline): WNHNN, SYGVQD (reference sequence). CDR3 protein: CASLAGRDYEQYF. The CDR3 region has the DNA TGCGCCAGTCTAGCGGGAAGAGACTACGAGCAGTACTTC.

The sample holds many counts of this clonotype. The J gene is TRBJ1-1, the V gene TRBV6-1; a possible D gene is TRBD1 (6 bases). Trimming took 1 base from V and 11 from J, leaving 11 bases between them. CDR1 is MNHNS and CDR2 is SASEGT in the germline V gene. CDR3 length equals 12 residues. CDR3 sequence (DNA): TGTGCCAGCAGTGAAGGGGGCAGGGGTGCTTTCTTT. Residues: CASSEGGRGAFF.

The chain combines TRBV4-3 with TRBJ2-5; D unclear. This CDR3 has 15 amino acids. Trimming removed 0 bases from V and 11 bases from J, with 19 bases in between. The germline CDR1 and CDR2 sequences are LGHNA and YSLEER. CDR3 in amino acids: CASSQDSLVPHEQYF. CDR3 nucleotides: TGCGCCAGCAGCCAAGATTCGCTAGTCCCCCATGAGCAGTACTTC.

This clonotype was observed a handful of times. This CDR3 is missing its conserved last phenylalanine or tryptophan, likely due to a read error. It is unclear where the CDR3 begins or ends on the DNA, so no DNA is shown, and the CDR3 is as TCRdb lists it. The V and J genes are TRBV7-2 and TRBJ2-4; the tabulated D call, TRBD1, remains unverified against the DNA. Germline values: CDR1 SGHTA, CDR2 FQGNSA. The length of the CDR3 is 16 amino acids, counting both ends. The CDR3: CASSRGHRGEGEIQDC.

The chain uses TRBV6-1 and TRBJ1-2; D perhaps matches TRBD1 (6 bases). The CDR3 has 14 residues. Trimming pared 5 bases from V and 4 bases from J, leaving 14 bases between. Germline CDR1 MNHNS, CDR2 SASEGT. The CDR3: CASSPQDSFYGYTF. The CDR3 DNA reads as TGTGCCAGCAGTCCTCAGGACAGCTTCTATGGCTACACCTTC.

This clonotype qualifies as medium-sized. The chain has TRBV12-3 or TRBV12-4 and TRBJ2-3; TRBD2 aligns across 12 bases. The CDR3 runs 16 residues. Unmatched junction bases numbered 4, after V lost 6 bases and J lost 0 bases. Written as DNA, the CDR3 is TGTGCCAGCAGATTCGGGACTAGCGGGAGCACAGATACGCAGTATTTT. It specifies CASRFGTSGSTDTQYF.

The rearrangement links TRBV6-2 or TRBV6-3 to TRBJ2-1; TRBD1 agrees at 12 bases. Looked up from germline, CDR1 is MNHEY and CDR2 is SVGEGT. The CDR3 contains 15 residues. V gave up 7 bases and J gave up 8 bases; unmatched junction bases: 9. CDR3 residues: CASTPPGTGGYEQFF. The CDR3 nucleotides read TGTGCCAGCACACCCCCCGGGACAGGGGGCTATGAGCAGTTCTTC.

Comment on this clonotype: The conserved closing phenylalanine or tryptophan is absent in this CDR3, likely reflecting a read error. CDR3 DNA sequence: TGTGCCAGCAGGAAGAGCGGGAGCGCCTACAATGAGCAGTTCTGC. It codes for CASRKSGSAYNEQFC. The chain employs TRBV6-1 and TRBJ2-1; TRBD2 aligns across 8 bases. The CDR3 length is 15 residues. J gave up 2 bases and V 6 bases, and 6 bases lay outside the gene matches. Germline values: CDR1 MNHNS, CDR2 SASEGT.

In this sample, this clonotype turned up once. A much larger clonotype is one base distant, so this may be a read error. The chain uses TRBV6-4 and TRBJ2-3, with TRBD2 as a possible D gene (6 bases). Germline CDR1 is MRHNA and CDR2 is SNTAGT. V was cut by 1 base and J by 2 bases, with 10 bases left in between. This CDR3 is 15 amino acids long. This chain's CDR3 is CASSDWGETTDTQYF. Written as DNA, the CDR3 is TGTGCCAGCAGTGACTGGGGGGAAACCACAGATACGCAGTATTTT.

Note on this clonotype: The CDR3 carries no conserved terminal phenylalanine or tryptophan, so it likely arises from a read error. The V gene is TRBV7-8, the J gene TRBJ2-7; no clear D gene. Per the germline V gene, CDR1 is SGHVS and CDR2 is FQNEAQ. V gave up 5 bases and J gave up 6 bases, with 17 bases separating them. The CDR3 is made up of 14 amino acids. The DNA of the CDR3 is TGTGCCAGCAGCCTGAGACTTTCAAGATCCGAGCAGTACTTG. Translation gives CASSLRLSRSEQYL.

This clonotype was seen at least ten times. The CDR3 nucleotides read TGTGCCAGCAGTCCGTACAGGGGTGGGGCAGATACGCAGTATTTT. Protein: CASSPYRGGADTQYF. V and J are TRBV6-1 and TRBJ2-3; 7 positions match TRBD1. The length of the CDR3 is 15 residues. Germline V gene sequence: CDR1 MNHNS, CDR2 SASEGT. After removal of 5 bases from V and 4 bases from J, the junction contained 9 bases not matched to a gene.

As to this clonotype: A much more abundant neighbour one base away suggests this may be a read error. The chain is built from TRBV27 and TRBJ2-1; weak D call: TRBD2 (5 bases). CDR1 and CDR2 (germline): MNHEY, SMNVEV (reference sequence). This CDR3 has 14 amino acids. Trimming removed 6 bases at V and 10 bases at J, with 19 bases between. CDR3 sequence (DNA): TGTGCCAGCAGCCGGTCGGGGTACTACTACGAGCAGTTCTTC. It translates to CASSRSGYYYEQFF.

This clonotype was seen only once. This is likely a read error, given that the CDR3 carries no conserved phenylalanine or tryptophan at its end. The limits of the CDR3 on the DNA are not certain, so only TCRdb's listed CDR3 is given. V usage is TRBV6-5 and J usage is TRBJ2-1; no check of the table's D call, TRBD1, against the DNA was made. The CDR3 spans 15 residues, counting both ends. From germline, CDR1 is MNHEY and CDR2 SVGAGI. The chain's CDR3 is CASSLVAGGFYERYC.

Regarding this clonotype: The germline gene is not matched at one end of the junction; a read error may be the cause. The chain links TRBV6-1 to TRBJ2-5; D remains unclear. Gene TRBJ2-7 matches the end of the DNA better, so the J call may be wrong. Looked up from germline, CDR1 is MNHNS and CDR2 is SASEGT. The CDR3 spans 14 residues. The CDR3 region has the DNA TGTGCCGGCAGTGGAGCCCAGGCGGACTACGAGCAGTACTTC. This translates into CAGSGAQADYEQYF.

This clonotype showed up just a few times. This sequence may be a read error, since a much larger clone differs from it by one base. V gene TRBV7-8 combines with J gene TRBJ2-1; a weak D match, TRBD2 (6 bases). The tail of the sequence fits TRBJ2-7 better, so the J call may be wrong. The germline V gene has CDR1 SGHVS and CDR2 FQNEAQ. This CDR3 spans 17 amino acids. CDR3 in DNA: TGTTCCAGCAGCTTCCCCCGCTCCGGGAGTGGCTACAATGAGCAGTACTTC. It specifies CSSSFPRSGSGYNEQYF.

This clonotype was recorded at least ten times. A clone one base away is much larger, so this may be a read error. The chain couples TRBV14 to TRBJ2-1, with D unresolved. CDR1 and CDR2 (germline): SGHDN, FVKESK. The CDR3 extends over 12 amino acids. DNA for the CDR3: TGTGCCATCAGCCAAGATCGGATGGAGCAGTTCTTC. As protein: CAISQDRMEQFF. Full variable domain (missing parts from reference TRBV14 and TRBJ2-1): EAGVTQFPSHSVIEKGQTVTLRCDPISGHDNLYWYRRVMGKEIKFLLHFVKESKQDESGMPNNRFLAERTGGTYSTLKVQPAELEDSGVYFCAISQDRMEQFFGPGTRLTVL.

This clonotype rates as medium-sized (0.01 to 0.1%). The chain uses TRBV7-2 and TRBJ2-1; weak D call: TRBD2 (5 bases). The V gene's germline CDR1 is SGHTA and CDR2 FQGNSA. There are 11 residues in the CDR3. V shed 5 bases and J shed 10 bases, with 9 bases lying between them. Here the CDR3 DNA reads TGTGCCAGCAGCACGGGGAAAGAGCAGTTCTTC. Residues: CASSTGKEQFF.